This T cell receptor beta chain was profiled in a study of control samples from healthy donors and cancer patients (dated by TCRdb to the early 2020s). About this clone itself: Its specific antigen is unknown. Base qualities were left out, and no much larger clone turns up one base away.

The CDR3 holds 14 amino acids from the cysteine to the phenylalanine. The DNA shown is the 42-base CDR3, in frame from base 1. Relative to germline, V is missing 3 bases and J is missing 7 bases, with 1 base of the junction outside any gene match. As encoded in the germline V gene, CDR1 is SGHDN while CDR2 is FVKESK. Library generation was performed with the immunoSEQ multiplex PCR assay. The immuneACCESS repertoire file appears here via TCRdb, limited to in-frame rearrangements. These files lack a portion of the clones; in checked studies, under half of the deficit traces to unresolved V genes, and the cause of the others is not known. For this sample the table gives roughly 130,000 clones, of which approximately 90% were detected only once. Together, the top ten hold around 8.1% of the sample.

The sequencing sample was made of blood. The receptor's source is a man aged 18 to 30 in good health. The chain links TRBV14 with TRBJ2-1; TRBD2 fits 12 bases in the junction. DNA sequence: TGTGCCAGCAGCCAGGGGACTAGCGGGAATGAGCAGTTCTTC. Translated, this gives CASSQGTSGNEQFF.